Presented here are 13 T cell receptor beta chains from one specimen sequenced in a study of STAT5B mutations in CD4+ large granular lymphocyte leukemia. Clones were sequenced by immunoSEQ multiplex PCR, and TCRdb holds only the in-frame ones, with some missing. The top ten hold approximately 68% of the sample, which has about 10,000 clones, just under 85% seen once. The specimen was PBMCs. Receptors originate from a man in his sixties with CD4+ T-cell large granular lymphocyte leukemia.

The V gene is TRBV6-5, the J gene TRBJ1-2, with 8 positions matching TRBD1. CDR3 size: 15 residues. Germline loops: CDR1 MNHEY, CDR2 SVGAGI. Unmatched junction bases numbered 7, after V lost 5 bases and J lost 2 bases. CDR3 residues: CASSPNRGWNYGYTF. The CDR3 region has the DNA TGTGCCAGCAGTCCGAACAGGGGGTGGAACTATGGCTACACCTTC.

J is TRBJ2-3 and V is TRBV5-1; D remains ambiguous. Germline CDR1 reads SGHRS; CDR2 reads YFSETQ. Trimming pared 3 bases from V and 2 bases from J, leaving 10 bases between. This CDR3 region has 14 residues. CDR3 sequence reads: CASSSGPYTDTQYF. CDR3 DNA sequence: TGCGCCAGCAGCTCGGGTCCCTACACAGATACGCAGTATTTT.

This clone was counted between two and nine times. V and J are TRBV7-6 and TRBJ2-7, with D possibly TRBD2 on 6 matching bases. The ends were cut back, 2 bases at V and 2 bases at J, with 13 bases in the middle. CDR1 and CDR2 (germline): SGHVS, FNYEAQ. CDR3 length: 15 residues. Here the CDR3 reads CASSLSTGDTYEQYF. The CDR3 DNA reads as TGTGCCAGCAGCTTATCCACGGGGGATACCTACGAGCAGTACTTC.

CDR3 in amino acids: CASSLQMALVRSNTGELFF. The CDR3 DNA is TGCGCCAGCAGCTTGCAAATGGCGTTGGTGAGGTCGAACACCGGGGAGCTGTTTTTT. The rearrangement joins TRBV5-1 to TRBJ2-2; no firm D call. The CDR3 totals 19 residues. Per the germline V gene, CDR1 is SGHRS and CDR2 is YFSETQ. Trimming stripped 1 base from V and 0 bases from J, with 19 bases between.

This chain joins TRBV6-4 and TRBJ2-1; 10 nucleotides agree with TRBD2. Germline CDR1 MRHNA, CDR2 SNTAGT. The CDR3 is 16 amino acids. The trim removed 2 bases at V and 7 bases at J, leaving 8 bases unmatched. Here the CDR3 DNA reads TGTGCCAGCAGTGACACCGGGGCTAGCGGGAGTAATGAGCAGTTCTTC. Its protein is CASSDTGASGSNEQFF.

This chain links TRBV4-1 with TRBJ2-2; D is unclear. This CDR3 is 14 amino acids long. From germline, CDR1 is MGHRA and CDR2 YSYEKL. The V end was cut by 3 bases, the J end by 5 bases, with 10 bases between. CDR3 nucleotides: TGCGCCAGCAGCCATCTGGACCTGACCGGGGAGCTGTTTTTT. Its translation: CASSHLDLTGELFF.

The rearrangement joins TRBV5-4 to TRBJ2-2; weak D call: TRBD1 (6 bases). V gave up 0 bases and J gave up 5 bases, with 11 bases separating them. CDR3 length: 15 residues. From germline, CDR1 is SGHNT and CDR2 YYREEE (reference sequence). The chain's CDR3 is CASSLDGTPTGELFF. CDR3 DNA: TGTGCCAGCAGCTTGGATGGGACACCAACCGGGGAGCTGTTTTTT.

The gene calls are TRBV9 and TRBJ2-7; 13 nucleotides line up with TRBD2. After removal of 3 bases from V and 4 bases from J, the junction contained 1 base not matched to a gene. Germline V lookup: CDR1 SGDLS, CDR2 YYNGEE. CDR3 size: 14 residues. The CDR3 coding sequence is TGTGCCAGCAGCGGGACTAGCGGGAGTTACGAGCAGTACTTC. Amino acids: CASSGTSGSYEQYF.

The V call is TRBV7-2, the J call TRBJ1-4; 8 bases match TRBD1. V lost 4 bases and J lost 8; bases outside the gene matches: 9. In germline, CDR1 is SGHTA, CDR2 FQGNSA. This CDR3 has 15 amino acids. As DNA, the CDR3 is TGTGCCAGCAGCTCCGTTCGGACAGGGTCCGAAAAACTGTTTTTT. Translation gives CASSSVRTGSEKLFF.

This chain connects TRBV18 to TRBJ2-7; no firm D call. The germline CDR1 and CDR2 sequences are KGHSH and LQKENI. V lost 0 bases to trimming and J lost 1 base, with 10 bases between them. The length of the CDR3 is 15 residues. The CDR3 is CASSPPMPESYEQYF. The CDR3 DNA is TGTGCCAGCTCACCACCTATGCCAGAGTCCTACGAGCAGTACTTC.

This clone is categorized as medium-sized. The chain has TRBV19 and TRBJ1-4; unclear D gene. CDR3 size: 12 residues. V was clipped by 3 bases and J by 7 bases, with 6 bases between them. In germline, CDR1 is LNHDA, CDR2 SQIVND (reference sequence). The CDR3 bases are TGTGCCAGTAGTATTGGCCGTGAAAAACTGTTTTTT. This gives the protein CASSIGREKLFF.

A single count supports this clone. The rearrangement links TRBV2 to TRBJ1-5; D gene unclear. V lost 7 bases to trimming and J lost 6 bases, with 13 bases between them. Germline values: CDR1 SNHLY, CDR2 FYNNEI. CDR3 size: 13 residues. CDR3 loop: CASNTGVGQPQHF. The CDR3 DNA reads TGTGCCAGCAACACCGGGGTGGGTCAGCCCCAGCATTTT. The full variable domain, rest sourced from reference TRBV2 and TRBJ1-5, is EPEVTQTPSHQVTQMGQEVILRCVPISNHLYFYWYRQILGQKVEFLVSFYNNEISEKSEIFDDQFSVERPDGSNFTLKIRSTKLEDSAMYFCASNTGVGQPQHFGDGTRLSIL.

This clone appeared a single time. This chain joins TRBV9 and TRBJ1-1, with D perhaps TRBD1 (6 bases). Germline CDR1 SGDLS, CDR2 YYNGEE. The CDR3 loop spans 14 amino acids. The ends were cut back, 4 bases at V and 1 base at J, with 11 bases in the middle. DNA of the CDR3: TGTGCCAGCAGCTCCGGGGGCAGGAACACTGAAGCTTTCTTT. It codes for CASSSGGRNTEAFF.